The 17 T cell receptor beta chains below come from one sample, sequenced in a study of CD8+CD57+ T cells in acquired aplastic anemia. TCR beta VDJ and CDR3 were profiled, and genomic DNA was the template. One entry per CDR3 protein, called by TCRdb with MiXCR from the reads. The repertoire has 270,000 or so distinct CDR3 sequences, 70% to 85% of them found once; the top ten carry 40% to 55%. Individuals selected for sequencing had exhibited CD8+CD57+ cell expansion on flow cytometry. The sample consisted of sorted CD4+, CD8+, or CD8+CD57+ T cells (not recorded which) from PBMCs. Source of these receptors: a human donor with aplastic anemia.

About this clonotype: The CDR3 ends on some other residue instead of the conserved phenylalanine or tryptophan, so this is likely a read error. It is unclear where the CDR3 begins or ends on the DNA, so no DNA is shown, and the CDR3 is as TCRdb lists it. The chain has TRBV7-3 and TRBJ2-3; the table's D call, TRBD2, has no DNA check behind it. CDR1 and CDR2 (germline): SGHTA, FQGTGA. The CDR3 is 13 residues long, ends included. This CDR3 is CASTQGTTKLLRV.

On this clonotype: The CDR3 ends on some other residue instead of the conserved phenylalanine or tryptophan, so this is likely a read error. Because the CDR3's place on the DNA is in doubt, the DNA is left out and the CDR3 is given as listed by TCRdb. The J gene is TRBJ2-1, the V gene TRBV2; the tabulated D call, TRBD2, remains unverified against the DNA. The CDR3 spans 16 amino acids, including both terminal residues. Germline loops: CDR1 SNHLY, CDR2 FYNNEI. CDR3 protein: CAATRGRADGYTFGSG.

The rearrangement uses TRBV7-6 and TRBJ1-6, with a possible D match to TRBD1 (6 bases). The ends were cut back, 6 bases at V and 18 bases at J, with 24 bases in the middle. This CDR3 region has 14 residues. Germline V CDR1 and CDR2: SGHVS, FNYEAQ. CDR3 DNA sequence: TGTGCCAGCAGTTCAGACGGGGGCAATTCCCACGGCCACTTT. Residues: CASSSDGGNSHGHF.

In regard to this clonotype: The DNA is omitted, as the CDR3 cannot be located on it reliably, and the CDR3 follows TCRdb's listing. The chain combines TRBV7-9 with TRBJ2-3. Inclusive of both ends, the CDR3 amounts to 15 amino acids. Germline CDR1 SEHNR, CDR2 FQNEAQ (reference sequence). The CDR3 loop reads CASSADDTQYFSPYF.

The genes are TRBV7-8 and TRBJ2-1; D might be TRBD1 (7 bases). Trimming removed 5 bases at V and 8 bases at J, with 22 bases between. The CDR3 runs 16 residues. Germline CDR1 SGHVS, CDR2 FQNEAQ. In DNA, the CDR3 is TGTGCCAGCAGCCAGGGGGGCGGACCCGATAAGGATGAGCAGTTCTTC. Translated: CASSQGGGPDKDEQFF.

To note about this clonotype: The CDR3 does not end in the conserved phenylalanine or tryptophan, so this is likely a read error. The rearrangement joins TRBV7-4 to TRBJ2-3; possibly TRBD1 for D (5 bases). The CDR3 extends over 12 amino acids. CDR1 and CDR2 from the germline V gene are SGHVT and SQSDAQ. The CDR3 reads CASSVGADTQYN. In nucleotides, the CDR3 is TGTGCCAGCAGCGTAGGGGCAGATACCCAGTATAAT.

V is TRBV9 and J is TRBJ1-2, with D possibly matching TRBD1 (5 bases). Germline CDR1 and CDR2: SGDLS and YYNGEE. This CDR3 spans 14 amino acids. Deletions cut 2 bases from V and 12 bases from J, with 20 bases between. The DNA for the CDR3 is TGTGCCAGCAGCGTTAGCGGGGGGATCAACGAGCACACCTTC. As protein: CASSVSGGINEHTF.

The rearrangement links TRBV2 to TRBJ1-2, with TRBD1 as a possible D gene (6 bases). From germline, CDR1 is SNHLY and CDR2 FYNNEI. The length of the CDR3 is 13 residues. The germline V and J ends were trimmed by 2 bases and 7 bases, with 11 bases remaining between them. The CDR3 DNA is TGTGCCAGCAGTGAAAAGTGGGGGCCTGGCTACACCTTC. It encodes CASSEKWGPGYTF.

The chain couples TRBV20-1 to TRBJ2-7; a possible D gene is TRBD1 (6 bases). Germline loops: CDR1 DFQATT, CDR2 SNEGSKA (reference sequence). This CDR3 is built from 12 residues. Trimming took 7 bases from V and 3 from J, leaving 13 bases between them. The CDR3 region is CSGAGTNYEQYF. The CDR3 bases are TGCAGTGGGGCCGGGACAAACTACGAGCAGTACTTC.

The J gene is TRBJ2-7, the V gene TRBV11-1; 9 bases are a match to TRBD1. Germline trimming cut 5 bases from V and 3 bases from J; bases unmatched to any gene: 17. Germline CDR1 reads SGHAT; CDR2 reads FQDESV (reference sequence). There are 18 residues in the CDR3. The chain's CDR3 is CASSRQFRRDRVYYEQYF. The CDR3 DNA is TGTGCCAGCAGCCGCCAGTTCAGGAGGGACAGGGTGTACTACGAGCAGTACTTC. The full variable domain, in which reference TRBV11-1 and TRBJ2-7 provide the parts outside the CDR3, is EAEVAQSPRYKITEKSQAVAFWCDPISGHATLYWYRQILGQGPELLVQFQDESVVDDSQLPKDRFSAERLKGVDSTLKIQPAELGDSAMYLCASSRQFRRDRVYYEQYFGPGTRLTVT.

This clonotype appeared a single time. The junction shows a germline mismatch at one end, possibly a read error. The chain combines TRBV2 with TRBJ2-1; 7 bases line up with TRBD1. The CDR3 is made up of 12 amino acids. Germline CDR1 SNHLY, CDR2 FYNNEI. The CDR3 here is CTSNAGTDTQFF. The CDR3 DNA reads TGTACCAGCAATGCCGGGACAGATACGCAGTTTTTC.

About this clonotype: The junction departs from germline at one end; a sequencing error may be responsible. V gene TRBV5-6 combines with J gene TRBJ1-2, with D possibly matching TRBD1 (5 bases). The CDR3 has 15 amino acids. Germline assignment: CDR1 SGHDT and CDR2 YYEEEE. This chain's CDR3 is CASSLGGDPKDGYTF. In DNA form, the CDR3 reads TGTGCCAGCAGCTTGGGGGGGGACCCGAAGGATGGTTACACCTTC.

This clonotype showed up just a few times. The junction does not match germline at one end; this may be a read error. The chain combines TRBV29-1 with TRBJ1-3; possible D gene TRBD1, 5 bases. Germline V CDR1 and CDR2: SQVTM, ANQGSEA. The length of the CDR3 is 14 residues. The CDR3 is CGVAPTGSGNTIHF. The CDR3, as DNA: TGCGGCGTCGCCCCAACAGGATCTGGAAACACCATACATTTT.

This clonotype has a single count. The rearrangement joins TRBV2 to TRBJ2-3, with TRBD2 matching 7 bases. The V segment lost 11 bases and the J segment 3 bases; nucleotides outside the gene matches: 8. Germline V gene sequence: CDR1 SNHLY, CDR2 FYNNEI. The CDR3 runs 13 residues. The CDR3 sequence: CARGNGGTDTQYF. CDR3 nucleotide sequence: TGTGCCCGCGGTAACGGGGGGACAGATACGCAGTATTTT.

Details on this clonotype: Germline is not matched at one junction end, which may reflect a read error. The genes are TRBV7-3 and TRBJ2-1, with TRBD2 as a possible D gene (7 bases). Germline V gives CDR1 SGHTA, CDR2 FQGTGA. This CDR3 comprises 17 residues. In DNA form, the CDR3 reads TGTGCCAGCACATTACCCGCTAGGGGGGGTGCCTACAAAGAGCAGTTCTTC. It yields the protein CASTLPARGGAYKEQFF.

The chain carries TRBV2 and TRBJ2-3, with 8 bases fitting TRBD2. Germline V gives CDR1 SNHLY, CDR2 FYNNEI. The CDR3 consists of 15 residues. Trimming took 8 bases from V and 4 from J; bases not matched to a gene: 11. This CDR3 reads CASGDGGGVADTQYF. CDR3 nucleotides: TGTGCCAGCGGGGACGGGGGGGGTGTAGCAGATACGCAGTATTTT.

Note on this clonotype: Since no conserved phenylalanine or tryptophan closes the CDR3, a read error is the likely cause. The DNA is omitted, as the CDR3 cannot be located on it reliably, and the CDR3 follows TCRdb's listing. The V call is TRBV2, the J call TRBJ2-1; TRBD1 is the table's D call, not checked against the DNA. The CDR3 length is 16 residues, termini included. Germline assignment: CDR1 SNHLY and CDR2 FYNNEI. This chain's CDR3 is CASSDGGINEQFFESG.